The clone carrying this TCR beta chain showed up many times. The antigen remains unidentified. This sample is drawn from a study of T cell clonality in common variable immunodeficiency. Study-level points and caveats: Common variable immunodeficiency TCR beta sequences reportedly had fewer deletions and N-nucleotide insertions.

Some clones are missing from TCRdb's copy, which holds only in-frame ones; the method was immunoSEQ multiplex PCR. The sample has around 40,000 clones, none seen only once; the top ten hold 5% to 6.5%. The sequence came from a human donor with common variable immunodeficiency. What was sequenced was peripheral blood mononuclear cells.

The DNA read from the CDR3 is TGTGCCTGGAGTTTGGGTCGGGGGGGTCTCAATGAG. Amino acid sequence: CAWSLGRGGLNE. The full CDR3 is CAWSLGRGGLNEQFF. J is TRBJ2-1 and V is TRBV30, with TRBD2 matching over 8 bases. The CDR3 is cut off 3 residues early in the read; its end comes from the germline J gene. The CDR3 sequence is 15 residues long. From germline, CDR1 is GTSNPN and CDR2 SVGIG (reference sequence). J gave up 6 bases and V 2 bases, and 9 bases lay outside the gene matches.